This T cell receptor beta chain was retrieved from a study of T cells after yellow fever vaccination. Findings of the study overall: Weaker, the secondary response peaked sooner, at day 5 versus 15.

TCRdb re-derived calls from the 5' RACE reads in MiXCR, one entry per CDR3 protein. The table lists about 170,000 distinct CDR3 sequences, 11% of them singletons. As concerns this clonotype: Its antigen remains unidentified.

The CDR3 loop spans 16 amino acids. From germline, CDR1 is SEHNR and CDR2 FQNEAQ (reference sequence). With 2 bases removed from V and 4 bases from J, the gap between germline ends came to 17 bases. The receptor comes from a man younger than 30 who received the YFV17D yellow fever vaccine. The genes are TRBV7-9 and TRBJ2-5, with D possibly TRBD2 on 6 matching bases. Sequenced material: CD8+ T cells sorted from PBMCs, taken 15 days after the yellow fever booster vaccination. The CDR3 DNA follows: TGTGCCAGCAGCTTACGGACGGGGGTACGAGGAGAGACCCAGTACTTC. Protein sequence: CASSLRTGVRGETQYF.